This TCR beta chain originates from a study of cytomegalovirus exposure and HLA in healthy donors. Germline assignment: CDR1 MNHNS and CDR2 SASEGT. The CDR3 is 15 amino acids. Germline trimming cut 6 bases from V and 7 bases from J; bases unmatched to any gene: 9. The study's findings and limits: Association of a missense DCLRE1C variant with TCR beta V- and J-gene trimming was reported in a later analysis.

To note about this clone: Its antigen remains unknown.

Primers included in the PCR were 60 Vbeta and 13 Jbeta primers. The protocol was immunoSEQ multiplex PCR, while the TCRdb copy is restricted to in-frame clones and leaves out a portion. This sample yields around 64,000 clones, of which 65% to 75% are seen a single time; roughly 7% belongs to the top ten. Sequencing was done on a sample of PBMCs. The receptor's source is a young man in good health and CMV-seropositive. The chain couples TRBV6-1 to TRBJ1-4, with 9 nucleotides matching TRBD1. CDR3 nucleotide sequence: TGTGCCAGCAGCAAGGGACAGGGAGGGGGTGAAAAACTGTTTTTT. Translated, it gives CASSKGQGGGEKLFF.